This TCR beta chain was identified in a study of blood T cell repertoires in COVID-19. Study at large: From the United States, Italy and Spain came samples of acute and convalescent COVID-19.

The V and J ends lost 3 bases and 11 bases, in that order; junction bases with no gene match: 0. The CDR3 spans 11 residues. Per germline, CDR1 SNHLY and CDR2 FYNNEI. Clones were sequenced by immunoSEQ multiplex PCR, and TCRdb holds only the in-frame ones, with some missing. Altogether 260,000 or so clones are present, about 87% being singletons, with the ten largest covering roughly 1.2%. This clone was picked up a small number of times. The V and J genes are TRBV2 and TRBJ1-5; 8 positions match TRBD1. The origin of this receptor is a woman in her 40s with acute COVID-19. Source material: PBMCs or T cells enriched from blood (not recorded which). CDR3 in amino acids: CASSEDRAQHF. CDR3 bases: TGTGCCAGCAGTGAGGACAGGGCCCAGCATTTT.